These 2 T cell receptor beta chains were sequenced from one sample in a study of blood T cells in healthy people across ages. Combining a sample-barcoded 5' primer with a J-beta primer mix, a second PCR ran for about 7 to 11 cycles. In TCRdb, the 5' RACE reads were re-called with MiXCR into one record per CDR3 protein. In the table there are some 850,000 distinct CDR3 sequences, more than 25% of which are singletons. This same sample was also taken into another study, of T cells of mothers and their children.

The specimen sequenced was blood. Receptors were obtained from a boy between 5 and 17 years old in good health.

In its sample, this clonotype was seen a few times. The V gene is TRBV5-1, the J gene TRBJ2-5; 7 bases agree with TRBD1. CDR3 length: 15 residues. In germline, CDR1 is SGHRS, CDR2 YFSETQ. The junction had 9 bases not matched to a gene; V was cut back by 1 base and J by 6 bases. For the CDR3, the DNA is TGCGCCAGCAGCTTGTCTACGACAGGGCAAAAGACCCAGTACTTC. Encoded protein: CASSLSTTGQKTQYF.

The chain joins TRBV10-3 to TRBJ2-4; no definite D call. The germline V and J ends were trimmed by 2 bases and 0 bases, with 8 bases remaining between them. The germline V gene has CDR1 ENHRY and CDR2 SYGVKD. The length of the CDR3 is 15 residues. The CDR3 sequence: CAISEDEVAKNIQYF. CDR3 sequence (DNA): TGTGCCATCAGTGAGGATGAGGTAGCCAAAAACATTCAGTACTTC.